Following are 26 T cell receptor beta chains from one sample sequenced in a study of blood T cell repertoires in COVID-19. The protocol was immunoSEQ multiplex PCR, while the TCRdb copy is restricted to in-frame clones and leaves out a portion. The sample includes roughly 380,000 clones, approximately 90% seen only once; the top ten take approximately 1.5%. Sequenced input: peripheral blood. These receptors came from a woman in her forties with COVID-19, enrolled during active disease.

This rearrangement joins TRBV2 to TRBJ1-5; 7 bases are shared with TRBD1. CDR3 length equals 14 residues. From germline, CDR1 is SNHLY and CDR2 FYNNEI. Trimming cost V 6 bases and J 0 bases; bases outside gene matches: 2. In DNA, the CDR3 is TGTGCCAGCAGAGGGGACAGTAGCAATCAGCCCCAGCATTTT. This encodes CASRGDSSNQPQHF.

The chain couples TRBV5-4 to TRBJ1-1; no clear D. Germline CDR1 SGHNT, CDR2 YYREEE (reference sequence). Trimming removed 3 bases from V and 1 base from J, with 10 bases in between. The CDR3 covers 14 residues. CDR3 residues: CASSSYSKNTEAFF. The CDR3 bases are TGTGCCAGCAGCTCCTACAGCAAGAACACTGAAGCTTTCTTT.

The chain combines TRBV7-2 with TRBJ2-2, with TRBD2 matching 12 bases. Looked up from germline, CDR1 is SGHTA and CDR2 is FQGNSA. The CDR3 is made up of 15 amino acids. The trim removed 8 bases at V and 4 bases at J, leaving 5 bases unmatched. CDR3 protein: CASVPTSGSTGELFF. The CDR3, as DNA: TGTGCCAGCGTCCCGACTAGCGGGAGCACCGGGGAGCTGTTTTTT.

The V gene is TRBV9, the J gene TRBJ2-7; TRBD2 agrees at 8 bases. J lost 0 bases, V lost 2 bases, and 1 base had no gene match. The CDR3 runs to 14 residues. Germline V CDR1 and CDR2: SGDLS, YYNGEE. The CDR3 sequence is CASSVSGNSYEQYF. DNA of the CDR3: TGTGCCAGCAGCGTTAGCGGGAACTCCTACGAGCAGTACTTC.

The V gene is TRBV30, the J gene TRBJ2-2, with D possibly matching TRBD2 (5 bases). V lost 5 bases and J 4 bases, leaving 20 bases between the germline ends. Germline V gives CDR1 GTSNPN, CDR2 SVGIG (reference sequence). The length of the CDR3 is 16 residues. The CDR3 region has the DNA TGTGCCTGGGCGGAAAAGAGAGGGTCGGGCACCGGGGAGCTGTTTTTT. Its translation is CAWAEKRGSGTGELFF.

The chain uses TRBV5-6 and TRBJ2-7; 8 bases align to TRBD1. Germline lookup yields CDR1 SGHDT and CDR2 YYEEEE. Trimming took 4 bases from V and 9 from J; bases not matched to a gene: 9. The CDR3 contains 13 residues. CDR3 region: CASSIWTGSAQYF. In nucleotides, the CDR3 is TGTGCCAGCAGCATCTGGACAGGGAGCGCGCAGTACTTC. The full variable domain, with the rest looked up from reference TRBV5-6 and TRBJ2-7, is DAGVTQSPTHLIKTRGQQVTLRCSPKSGHDTVSWYQQALGQGPQFIFQYYEEEERQRGNFPDRFSGHQFPNYSSELNVNALLLGDSALYLCASSIWTGSAQYFGPGTRLTVT.

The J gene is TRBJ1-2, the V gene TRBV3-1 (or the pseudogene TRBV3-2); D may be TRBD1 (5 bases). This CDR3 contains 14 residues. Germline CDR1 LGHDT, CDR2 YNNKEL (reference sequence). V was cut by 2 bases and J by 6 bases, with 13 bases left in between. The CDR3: CASSQFWGGDGYTF. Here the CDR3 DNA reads TGTGCCAGCAGCCAATTTTGGGGCGGCGATGGCTACACCTTC.

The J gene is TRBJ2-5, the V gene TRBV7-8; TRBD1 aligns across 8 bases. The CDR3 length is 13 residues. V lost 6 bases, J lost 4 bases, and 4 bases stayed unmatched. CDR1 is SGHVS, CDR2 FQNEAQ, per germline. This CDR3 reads CASSITGGETQYF. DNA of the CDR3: TGTGCCAGCAGTATTACAGGGGGAGAGACCCAGTACTTC.

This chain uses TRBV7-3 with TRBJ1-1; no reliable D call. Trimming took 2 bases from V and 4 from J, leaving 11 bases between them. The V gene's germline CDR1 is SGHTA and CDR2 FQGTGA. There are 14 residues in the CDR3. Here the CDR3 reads CASSLLAGFTEAFF. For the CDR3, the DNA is TGTGCCAGCAGCTTATTGGCGGGCTTCACTGAAGCTTTCTTT. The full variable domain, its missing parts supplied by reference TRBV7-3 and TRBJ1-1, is GAGVSQTPSNKVTEKGKYVELRCDPISGHTALYWYRQSLGQGPEFLIYFQGTGAADDSGLPNDRFFAVRPEGSVSTLKIQRTERGDSAVYLCASSLLAGFTEAFFGQGTRLTVV.

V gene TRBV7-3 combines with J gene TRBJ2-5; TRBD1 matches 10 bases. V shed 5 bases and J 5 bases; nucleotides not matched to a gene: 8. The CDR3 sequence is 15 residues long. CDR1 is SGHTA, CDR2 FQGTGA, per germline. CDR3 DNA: TGTGCCAGCAGCACGGGACAGGGGAGTGAGGAGACCCAGTACTTC. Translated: CASSTGQGSEETQYF.

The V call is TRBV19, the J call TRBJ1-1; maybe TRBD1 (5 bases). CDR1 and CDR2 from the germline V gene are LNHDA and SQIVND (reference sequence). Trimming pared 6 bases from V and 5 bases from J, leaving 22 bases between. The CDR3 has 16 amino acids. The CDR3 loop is CASRPPGPRGGTEAFF. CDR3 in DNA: TGTGCCAGTAGACCACCCGGACCCCGTGGGGGGACTGAAGCTTTCTTT. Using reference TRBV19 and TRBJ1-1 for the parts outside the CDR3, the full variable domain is DGGITQSPKYLFRKEGQNVTLSCEQNLNHDAMYWYRQDPGQGLRLIYYSQIVNDFQKGDIAEGYSVSREKKESFPLTVTSAQKNPTAFYLCASRPPGPRGGTEAFFGQGTRLTVV.

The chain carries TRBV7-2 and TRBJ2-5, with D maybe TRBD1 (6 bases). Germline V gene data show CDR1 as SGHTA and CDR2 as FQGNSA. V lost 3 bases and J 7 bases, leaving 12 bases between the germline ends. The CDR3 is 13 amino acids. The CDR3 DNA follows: TGTGCCAGCAGCTTCTGGACAGAAGCGACCCAGTACTTC. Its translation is CASSFWTEATQYF.

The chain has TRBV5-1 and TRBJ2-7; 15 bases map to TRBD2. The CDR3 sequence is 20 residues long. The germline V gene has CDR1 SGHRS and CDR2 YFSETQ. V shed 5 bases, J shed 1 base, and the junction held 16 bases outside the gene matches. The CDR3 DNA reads TGCGCCAGCAGAAAAGGGACTAGCGGGGGGTCCCCTGGGCTTTCCTACGAGCAGTACTTC. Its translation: CASRKGTSGGSPGLSYEQYF.

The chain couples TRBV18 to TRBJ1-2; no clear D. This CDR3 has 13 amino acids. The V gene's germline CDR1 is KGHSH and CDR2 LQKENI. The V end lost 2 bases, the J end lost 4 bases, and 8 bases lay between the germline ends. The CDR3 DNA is TGTGCCAGCTCACCAGAGAGGTTCTATGGCTACACCTTC. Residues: CASSPERFYGYTF. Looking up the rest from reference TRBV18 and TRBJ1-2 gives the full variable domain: NAGVMQNPRHLVRRRGQEARLRCSPMKGHSHVYWYRQLPEEGLKFMVYLQKENIIDESGMPKERFSAEFPKEGPSILRIQQVVRGDSAAYFCASSPERFYGYTFGSGTRLTVV.

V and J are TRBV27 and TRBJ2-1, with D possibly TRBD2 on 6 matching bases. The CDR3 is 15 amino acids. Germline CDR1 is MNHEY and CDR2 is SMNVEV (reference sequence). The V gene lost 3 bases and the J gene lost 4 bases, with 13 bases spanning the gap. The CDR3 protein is CASSFEPSGYNEQFF. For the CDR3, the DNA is TGTGCCAGCAGTTTCGAGCCCAGCGGGTACAATGAGCAGTTCTTC.

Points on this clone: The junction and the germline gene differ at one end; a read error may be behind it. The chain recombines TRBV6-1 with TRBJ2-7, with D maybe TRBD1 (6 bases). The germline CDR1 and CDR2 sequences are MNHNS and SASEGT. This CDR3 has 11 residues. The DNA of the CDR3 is TGTGCCAGCAGTGAAGGGGGGACACGCTGCTTC. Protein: CASSEGGTRCF.

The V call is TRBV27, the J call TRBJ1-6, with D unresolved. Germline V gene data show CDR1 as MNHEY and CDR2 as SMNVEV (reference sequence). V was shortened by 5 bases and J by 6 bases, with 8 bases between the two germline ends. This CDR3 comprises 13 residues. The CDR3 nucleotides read TGTGCCAGCAGTCAAGCCCTTAATTCACCCCTCCACTTT. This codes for CASSQALNSPLHF.

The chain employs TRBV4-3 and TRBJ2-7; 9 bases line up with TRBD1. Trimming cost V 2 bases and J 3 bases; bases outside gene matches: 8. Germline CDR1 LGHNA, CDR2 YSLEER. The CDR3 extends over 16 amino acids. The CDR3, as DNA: TGCGCCAGCAGCCAAAGCCCTGGACAGGGGATCTACGAGCAGTACTTC. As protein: CASSQSPGQGIYEQYF.

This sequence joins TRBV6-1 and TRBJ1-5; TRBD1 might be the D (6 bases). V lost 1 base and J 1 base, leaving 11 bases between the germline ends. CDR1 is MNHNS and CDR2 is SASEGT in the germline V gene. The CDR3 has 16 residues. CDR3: CASSEGPGASNQPQHF. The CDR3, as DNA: TGTGCCAGCAGTGAAGGCCCAGGGGCCAGCAATCAGCCCCAGCATTTT.

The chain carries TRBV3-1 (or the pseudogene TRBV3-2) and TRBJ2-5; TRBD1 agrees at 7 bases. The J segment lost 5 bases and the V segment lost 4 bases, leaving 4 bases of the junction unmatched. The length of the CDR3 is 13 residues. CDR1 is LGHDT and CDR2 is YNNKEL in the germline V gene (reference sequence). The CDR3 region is CASSRQGEETQYF. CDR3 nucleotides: TGTGCCAGCAGCCGACAGGGTGAGGAGACCCAGTACTTC.

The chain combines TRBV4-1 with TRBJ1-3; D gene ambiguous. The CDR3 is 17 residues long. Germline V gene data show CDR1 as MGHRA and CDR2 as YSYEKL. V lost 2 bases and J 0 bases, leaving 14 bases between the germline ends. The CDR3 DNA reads TGCGCCAGCAGCCAAACGGGTGTTCGGAGCTCTGGAAACACCATATATTTT. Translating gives CASSQTGVRSSGNTIYF.

As DNA, the CDR3 is TGTGCCAGCCCCCCCATGAGGGTCAACTATGGCTACACCTTC. Protein: CASPPMRVNYGYTF. This chain uses TRBV19 with TRBJ1-2; D ambiguous. Trimming cost V 9 bases and J 2 bases, with 16 bases left between them. The CDR3 spans 14 residues. Germline loops: CDR1 LNHDA, CDR2 SQIVND (reference sequence).

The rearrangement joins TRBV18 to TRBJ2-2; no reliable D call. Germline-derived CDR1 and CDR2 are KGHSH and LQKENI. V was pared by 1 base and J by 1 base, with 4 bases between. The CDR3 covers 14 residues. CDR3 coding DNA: TGTGCCAGCTCACCACTCAGGAACACCGGGGAGCTGTTTTTT. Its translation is CASSPLRNTGELFF.

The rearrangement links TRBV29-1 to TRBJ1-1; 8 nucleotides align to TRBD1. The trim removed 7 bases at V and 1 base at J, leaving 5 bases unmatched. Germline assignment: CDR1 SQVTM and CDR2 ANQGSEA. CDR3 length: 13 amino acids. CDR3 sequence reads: CSETGASNTEAFF. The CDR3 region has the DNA TGCAGCGAGACAGGGGCCTCGAACACTGAAGCTTTCTTT.

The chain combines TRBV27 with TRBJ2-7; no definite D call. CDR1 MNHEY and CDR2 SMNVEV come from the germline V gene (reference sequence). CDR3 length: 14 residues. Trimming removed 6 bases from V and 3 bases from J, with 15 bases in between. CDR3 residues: CASRGYMRIYEQYF. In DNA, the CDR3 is TGTGCCAGCAGAGGATATATGAGGATCTACGAGCAGTACTTC.

The CDR3 loop is CASSDQGVAEAFF. The CDR3 nucleotides read TGTGCCAGCAGTGATCAGGGGGTGGCTGAAGCTTTCTTT. The V gene is TRBV6-1, the J gene TRBJ1-1; 7 nucleotides agree with TRBD1. V was clipped by 3 bases and J by 6 bases; unmatched bases: 4. Germline assignment: CDR1 MNHNS and CDR2 SASEGT. This CDR3 comprises 13 residues.